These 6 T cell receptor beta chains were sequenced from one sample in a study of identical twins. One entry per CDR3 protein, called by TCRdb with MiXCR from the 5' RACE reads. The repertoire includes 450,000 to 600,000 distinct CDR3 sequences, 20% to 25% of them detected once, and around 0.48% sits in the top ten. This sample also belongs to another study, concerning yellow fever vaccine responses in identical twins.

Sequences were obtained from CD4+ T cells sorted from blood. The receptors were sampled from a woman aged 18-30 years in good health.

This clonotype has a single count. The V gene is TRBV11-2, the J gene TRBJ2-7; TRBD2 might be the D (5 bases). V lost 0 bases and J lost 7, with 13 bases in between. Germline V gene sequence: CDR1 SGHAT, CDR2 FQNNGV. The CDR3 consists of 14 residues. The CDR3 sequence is CASSLEWLAGEQYF. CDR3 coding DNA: TGTGCCAGCAGCTTAGAATGGCTAGCAGGAGAGCAGTACTTC. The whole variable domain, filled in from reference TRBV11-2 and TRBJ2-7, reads EAGVAQSPRYKIIEKRQSVAFWCNPISGHATLYWYQQILGQGPKLLIQFQNNGVVDDSQLPKDRFSAERLKGVDSTLKIQPAKLEDSAVYLCASSLEWLAGEQYFGPGTRLTVT.

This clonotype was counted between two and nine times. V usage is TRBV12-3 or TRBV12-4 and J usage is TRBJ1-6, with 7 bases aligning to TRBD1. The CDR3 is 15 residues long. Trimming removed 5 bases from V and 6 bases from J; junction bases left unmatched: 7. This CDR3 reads CASSLRQGSNSPLHF. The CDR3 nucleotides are TGTGCCAGCAGTCTAAGACAGGGATCTAATTCACCCCTCCACTTT.

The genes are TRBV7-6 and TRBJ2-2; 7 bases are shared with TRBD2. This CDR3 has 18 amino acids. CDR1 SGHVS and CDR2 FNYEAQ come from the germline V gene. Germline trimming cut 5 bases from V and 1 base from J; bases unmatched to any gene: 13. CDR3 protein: CASSTRLAGPKNTGELFF. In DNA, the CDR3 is TGTGCCAGCAGCACCCGACTAGCCGGCCCTAAGAACACCGGGGAGCTGTTTTTT.

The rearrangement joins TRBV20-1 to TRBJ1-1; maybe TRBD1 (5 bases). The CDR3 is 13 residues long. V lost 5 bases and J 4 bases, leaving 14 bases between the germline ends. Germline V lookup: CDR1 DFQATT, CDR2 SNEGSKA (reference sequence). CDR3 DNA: TGCAGTGCTGGACCCACCGGGGGCACTGAAGCTTTCTTT. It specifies CSAGPTGGTEAFF.

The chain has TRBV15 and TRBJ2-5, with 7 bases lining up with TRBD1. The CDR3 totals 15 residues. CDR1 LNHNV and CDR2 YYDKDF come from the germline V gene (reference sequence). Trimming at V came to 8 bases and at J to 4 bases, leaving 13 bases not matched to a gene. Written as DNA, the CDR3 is TGTGCCACCGTCAGGCAGACAGGGCAGGGAGAGACCCAGTACTTC. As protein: CATVRQTGQGETQYF.

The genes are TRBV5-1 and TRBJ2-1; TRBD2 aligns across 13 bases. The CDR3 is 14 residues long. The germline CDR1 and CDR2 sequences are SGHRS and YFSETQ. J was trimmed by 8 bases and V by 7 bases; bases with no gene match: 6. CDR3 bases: TGCGCCAGCGGGACTAGCGGGATTCCCCATGAGCAGTTCTTC. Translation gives CASGTSGIPHEQFF. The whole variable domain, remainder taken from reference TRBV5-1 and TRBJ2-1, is KAGVTQTPRYLIKTRGQQVTLSCSPISGHRSVSWYQQTPGQGLQFLFEYFSETQRNKGNFPGRFSGRQFSNSRSEMNVSTLELGDSALYLCASGTSGIPHEQFFGPGTRLTVL.